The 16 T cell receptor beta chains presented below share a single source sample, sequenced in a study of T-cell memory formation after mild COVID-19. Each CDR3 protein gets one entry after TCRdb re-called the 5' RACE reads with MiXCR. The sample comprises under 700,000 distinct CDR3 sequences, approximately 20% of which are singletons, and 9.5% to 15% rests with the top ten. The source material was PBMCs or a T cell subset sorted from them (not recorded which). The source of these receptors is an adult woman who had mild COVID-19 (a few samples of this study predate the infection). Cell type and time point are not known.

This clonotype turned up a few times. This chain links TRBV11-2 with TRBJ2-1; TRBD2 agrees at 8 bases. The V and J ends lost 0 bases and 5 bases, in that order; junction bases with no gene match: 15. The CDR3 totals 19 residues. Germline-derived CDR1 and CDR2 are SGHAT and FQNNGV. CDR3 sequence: CASSLETHIAGGIDNEQFF. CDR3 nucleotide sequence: TGTGCCAGCAGCTTAGAAACACACATTGCGGGAGGTATCGACAATGAGCAGTTCTTC.

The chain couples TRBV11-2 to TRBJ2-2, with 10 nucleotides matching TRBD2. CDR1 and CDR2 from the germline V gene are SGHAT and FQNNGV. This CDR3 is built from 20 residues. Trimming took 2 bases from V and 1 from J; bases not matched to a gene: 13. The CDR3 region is CASSLTPGEWTSGNTGELFF. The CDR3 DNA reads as TGTGCCAGCAGCTTAACCCCCGGGGAATGGACTAGCGGGAACACCGGGGAGCTGTTTTTT.

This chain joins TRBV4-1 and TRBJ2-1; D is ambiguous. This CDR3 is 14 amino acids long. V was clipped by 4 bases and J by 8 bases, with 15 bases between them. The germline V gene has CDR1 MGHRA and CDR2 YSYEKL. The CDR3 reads CASSPLGLDYEQFF. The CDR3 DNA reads TGCGCCAGCAGCCCCCTGGGTCTAGACTATGAGCAGTTCTTC.

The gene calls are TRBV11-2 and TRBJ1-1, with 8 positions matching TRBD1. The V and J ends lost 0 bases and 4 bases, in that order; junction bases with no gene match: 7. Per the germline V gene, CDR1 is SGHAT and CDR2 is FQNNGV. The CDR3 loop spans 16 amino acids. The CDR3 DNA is TGTGCCAGCAGCTTAGATGGGACAGGTGGAGTCACTGAAGCTTTCTTT. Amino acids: CASSLDGTGGVTEAFF.

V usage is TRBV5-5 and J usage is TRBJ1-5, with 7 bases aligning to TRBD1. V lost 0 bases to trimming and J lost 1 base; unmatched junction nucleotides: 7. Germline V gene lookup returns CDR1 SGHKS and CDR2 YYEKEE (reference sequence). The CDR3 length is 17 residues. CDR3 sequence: CASSLEVGGFSNQPQHF. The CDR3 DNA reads TGTGCCAGCAGCTTGGAGGTAGGGGGCTTCAGCAATCAGCCCCAGCATTTT.

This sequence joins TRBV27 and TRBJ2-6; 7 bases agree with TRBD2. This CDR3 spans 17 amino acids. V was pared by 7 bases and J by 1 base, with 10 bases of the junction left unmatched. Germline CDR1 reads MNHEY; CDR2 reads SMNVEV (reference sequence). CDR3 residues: CASTFVRGTSGANVLTF. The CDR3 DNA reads TGTGCCAGCACATTTGTGCGGGGGACTTCTGGGGCCAACGTCCTGACTTTC.

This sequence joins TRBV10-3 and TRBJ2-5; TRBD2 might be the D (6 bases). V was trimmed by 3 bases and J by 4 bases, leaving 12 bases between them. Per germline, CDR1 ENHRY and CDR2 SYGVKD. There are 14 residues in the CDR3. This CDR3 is CAISDGTSRETQYF. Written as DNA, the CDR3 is TGTGCCATCAGTGATGGGACTTCTCGAGAGACCCAGTACTTC.

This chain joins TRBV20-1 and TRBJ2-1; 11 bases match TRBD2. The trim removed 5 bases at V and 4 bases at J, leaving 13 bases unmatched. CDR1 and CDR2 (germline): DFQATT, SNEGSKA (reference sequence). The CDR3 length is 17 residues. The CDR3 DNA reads TGCAGTGCTCACGGGGTTAGCGGGAGGGTAGATTACAATGAGCAGTTCTTC. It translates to CSAHGVSGRVDYNEQFF.

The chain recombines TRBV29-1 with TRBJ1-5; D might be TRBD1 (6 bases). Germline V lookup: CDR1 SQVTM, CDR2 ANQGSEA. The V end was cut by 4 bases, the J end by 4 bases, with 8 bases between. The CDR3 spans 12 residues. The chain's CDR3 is CSVVQGNQPQHF. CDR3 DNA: TGCAGCGTTGTACAGGGAAATCAGCCCCAGCATTTT.

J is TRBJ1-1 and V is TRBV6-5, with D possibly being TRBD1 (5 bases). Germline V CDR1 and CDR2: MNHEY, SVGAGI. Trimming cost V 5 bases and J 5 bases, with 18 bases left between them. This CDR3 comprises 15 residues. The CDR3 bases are TGTGCCAGCAGTCCCGGGACGACCGGGAGGACTGAAGCTTTCTTT. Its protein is CASSPGTTGRTEAFF.

CDR3 coding DNA: TGTGCCAGCAGTTTCCGGGACAACACTGAAGCTTTCTTT. This encodes CASSFRDNTEAFF. The chain has TRBV6-2 or TRBV6-3 and TRBJ1-1; the D gene is possibly TRBD1 (5 bases). The CDR3 sequence is 13 residues long. CDR1 is MNHEY and CDR2 is SVGEGT in the germline V gene. V was cut by 4 bases and J by 2 bases, with 8 bases left in between.

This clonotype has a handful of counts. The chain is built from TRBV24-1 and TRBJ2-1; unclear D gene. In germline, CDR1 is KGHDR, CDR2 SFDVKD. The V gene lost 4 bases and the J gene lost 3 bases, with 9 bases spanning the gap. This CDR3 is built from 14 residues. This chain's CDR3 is CATSDPYDYNEQFF. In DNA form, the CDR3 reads TGTGCCACCAGTGACCCTTATGACTACAATGAGCAGTTCTTC.

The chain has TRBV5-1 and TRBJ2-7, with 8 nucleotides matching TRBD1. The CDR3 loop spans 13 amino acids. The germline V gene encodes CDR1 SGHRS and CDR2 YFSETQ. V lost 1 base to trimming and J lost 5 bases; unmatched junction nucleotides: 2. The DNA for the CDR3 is TGCGCCAGCAGCTTGCGGGGACAGGACGAGCAGTACTTC. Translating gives CASSLRGQDEQYF.

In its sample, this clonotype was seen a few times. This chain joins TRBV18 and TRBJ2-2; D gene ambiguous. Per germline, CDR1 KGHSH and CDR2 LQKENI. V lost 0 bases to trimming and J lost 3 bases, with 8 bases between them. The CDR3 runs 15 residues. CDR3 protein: CASSPPATYTGELFF. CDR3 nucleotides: TGTGCCAGCTCACCACCGGCCACTTACACCGGGGAGCTGTTTTTT.

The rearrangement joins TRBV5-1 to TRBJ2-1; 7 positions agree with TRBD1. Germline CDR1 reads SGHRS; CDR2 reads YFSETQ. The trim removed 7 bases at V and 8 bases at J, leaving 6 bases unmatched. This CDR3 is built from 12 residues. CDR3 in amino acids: CASRQGNDEQFF. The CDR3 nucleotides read TGCGCCAGCCGACAGGGTAACGATGAGCAGTTCTTC.

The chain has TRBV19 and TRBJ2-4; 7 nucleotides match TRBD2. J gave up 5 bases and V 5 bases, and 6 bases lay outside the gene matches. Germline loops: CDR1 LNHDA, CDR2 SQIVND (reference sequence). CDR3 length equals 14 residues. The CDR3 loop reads CASSLWTSQNIQYF. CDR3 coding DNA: TGTGCCAGTAGTCTGTGGACTAGTCAAAACATTCAGTACTTC. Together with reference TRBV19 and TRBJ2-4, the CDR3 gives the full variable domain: DGGITQSPKYLFRKEGQNVTLSCEQNLNHDAMYWYRQDPGQGLRLIYYSQIVNDFQKGDIAEGYSVSREKKESFPLTVTSAQKNPTAFYLCASSLWTSQNIQYFGAGTRLSVL.